These 2 T cell receptor beta chains were all obtained from the same sample, sequenced in a study of blood T cell repertoires in COVID-19. Clones were read by immunoSEQ multiplex PCR, and TCRdb kept only the in-frame ones, dropping some. The sample lists over 150,000 clones; about four fifths were seen once. Sample: PBMCs or T cells enriched from blood (not recorded which). The receptors here all came from a man aged 35 to 55 who had recovered from COVID-19.

V and J are TRBV28 and TRBJ1-1; 9 bases fit TRBD1. The V and J ends lost 6 bases and 5 bases, in that order; junction bases with no gene match: 10. Germline V CDR1 and CDR2: MDHEN, SYDVKM. The CDR3 covers 15 residues. The CDR3 region has the DNA TGTGCCAGCAGGAACGACAGGGGGGGGTGGACTGAAGCTTTCTTT. Protein: CASRNDRGGWTEAFF.

The chain carries TRBV4-3 and TRBJ1-4; 7 bases map to TRBD1. The CDR3 contains 17 residues. J gave up 0 bases and V 0 bases, and 4 bases lay outside the gene matches. Germline V CDR1 and CDR2: LGHNA, YSLEER. In DNA form, the CDR3 reads TGCGCCAGCAGCCAAGACTCCACAGGGGCAACTAATGAAAAACTGTTTTTT. Its translation is CASSQDSTGATNEKLFF.